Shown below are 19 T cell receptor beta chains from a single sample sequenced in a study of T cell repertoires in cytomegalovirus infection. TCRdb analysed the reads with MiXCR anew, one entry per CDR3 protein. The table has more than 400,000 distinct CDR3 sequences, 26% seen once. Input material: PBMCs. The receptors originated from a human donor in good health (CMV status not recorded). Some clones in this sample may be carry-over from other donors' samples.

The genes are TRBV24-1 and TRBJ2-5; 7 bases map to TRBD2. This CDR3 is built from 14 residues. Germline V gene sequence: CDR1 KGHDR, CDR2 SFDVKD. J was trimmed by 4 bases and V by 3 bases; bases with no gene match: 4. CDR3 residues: CATSDGGVGETQYF. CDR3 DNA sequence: TGTGCCACCAGTGATGGGGGGGTTGGAGAGACCCAGTACTTC.

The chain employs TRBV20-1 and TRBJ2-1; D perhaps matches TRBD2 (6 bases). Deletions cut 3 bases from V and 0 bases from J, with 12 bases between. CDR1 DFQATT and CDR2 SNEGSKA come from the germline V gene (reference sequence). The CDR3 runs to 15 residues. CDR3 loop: CSASQEGSSYNEQFF. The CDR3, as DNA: TGCAGTGCTAGTCAGGAGGGGAGCTCCTACAATGAGCAGTTCTTC.

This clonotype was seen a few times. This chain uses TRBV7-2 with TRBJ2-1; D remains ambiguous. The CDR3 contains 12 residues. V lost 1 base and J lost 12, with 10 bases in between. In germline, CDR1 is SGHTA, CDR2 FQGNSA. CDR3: CASSLVLGRQFF. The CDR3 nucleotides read TGTGCCAGCAGCTTAGTTCTGGGTAGGCAGTTCTTC.

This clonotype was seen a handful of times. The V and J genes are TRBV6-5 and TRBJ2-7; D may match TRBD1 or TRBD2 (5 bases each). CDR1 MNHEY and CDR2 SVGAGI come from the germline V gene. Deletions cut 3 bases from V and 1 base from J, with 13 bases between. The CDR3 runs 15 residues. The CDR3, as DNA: TGTGCCAGCAGTTATGGGACGGGTACGTCCTACGAGCAGTACTTC. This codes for CASSYGTGTSYEQYF.

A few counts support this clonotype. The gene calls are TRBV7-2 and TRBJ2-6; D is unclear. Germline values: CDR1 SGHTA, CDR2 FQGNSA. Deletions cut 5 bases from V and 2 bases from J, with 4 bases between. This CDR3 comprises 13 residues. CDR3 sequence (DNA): TGTGCCAGCAGCCAAACTGGGGCCAACGTCCTGACTTTC. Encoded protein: CASSQTGANVLTF. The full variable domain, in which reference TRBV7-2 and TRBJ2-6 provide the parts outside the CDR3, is GAGVSQSPSNKVTEKGKDVELRCDPISGHTALYWYRQSLGQGLEFLIYFQGNSAPDKSGLPSDRFSAERTGGSVSTLTIQRTQQEDSAVYLCASSQTGANVLTFGAGSRLTVL.

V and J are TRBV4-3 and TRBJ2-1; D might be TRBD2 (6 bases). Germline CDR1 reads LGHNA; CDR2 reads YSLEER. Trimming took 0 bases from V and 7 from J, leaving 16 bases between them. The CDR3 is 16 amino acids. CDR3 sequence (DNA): TGCGCCAGCAGCCAAGATTGGTCGGGAGAGCAGAATGAGCAGTTCTTC. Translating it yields CASSQDWSGEQNEQFF.

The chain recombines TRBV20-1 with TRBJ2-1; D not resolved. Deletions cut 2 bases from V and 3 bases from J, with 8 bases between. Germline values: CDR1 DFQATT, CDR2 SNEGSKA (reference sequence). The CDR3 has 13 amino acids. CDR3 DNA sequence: TGCAGTGCTAGACTGCCCGTCTACAATGAGCAGTTCTTC. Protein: CSARLPVYNEQFF.

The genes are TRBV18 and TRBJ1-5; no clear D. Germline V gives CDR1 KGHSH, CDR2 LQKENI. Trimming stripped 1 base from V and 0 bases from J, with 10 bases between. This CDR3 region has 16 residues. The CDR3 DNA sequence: TGTGCCAGCTCACCACTAGGTGAGAATAGCAATCAGCCCCAGCATTTT. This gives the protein CASSPLGENSNQPQHF. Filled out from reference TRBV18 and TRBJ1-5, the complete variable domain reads NAGVMQNPRHLVRRRGQEARLRCSPMKGHSHVYWYRQLPEEGLKFMVYLQKENIIDESGMPKERFSAEFPKEGPSILRIQQVVRGDSAAYFCASSPLGENSNQPQHFGDGTRLSIL.

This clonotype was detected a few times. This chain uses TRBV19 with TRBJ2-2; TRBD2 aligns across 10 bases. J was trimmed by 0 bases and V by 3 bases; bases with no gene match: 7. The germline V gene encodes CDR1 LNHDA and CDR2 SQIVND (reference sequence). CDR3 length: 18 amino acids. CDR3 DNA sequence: TGTGCCAGTAGTATTGGCGGGACTAGCGCCGCGAACACCGGGGAGCTGTTTTTT. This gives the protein CASSIGGTSAANTGELFF.

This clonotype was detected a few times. The CDR3 DNA reads TGTGCCTGGACAGGGTTGAACACCGGGGAGCTGTTTTTT. Translating gives CAWTGLNTGELFF. This rearrangement joins TRBV30 to TRBJ2-2, with a possible D match to TRBD1 (5 bases). Germline V gene sequence: CDR1 GTSNPN, CDR2 SVGIG (reference sequence). This CDR3 comprises 13 residues. Trimming shortened V by 4 bases and J by 1 base, and 7 bases separated the two germline ends. The variable domain in full, with the rest retrieved from reference TRBV30 and TRBJ2-2, is SQTIHQWPATLVQPVGSPLSLECTVEGTSNPNLYWYRQAAGRGLQLLFYSVGIGQISSEVPQNLSASRPQDRQFILSSKKLLLSDSGFYLCAWTGLNTGELFFGEGSRLTVL.

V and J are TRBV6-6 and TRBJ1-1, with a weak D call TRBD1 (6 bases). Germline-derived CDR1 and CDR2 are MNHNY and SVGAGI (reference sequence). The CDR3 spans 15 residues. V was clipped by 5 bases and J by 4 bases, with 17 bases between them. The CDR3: CASSGIPQGGTEAFF. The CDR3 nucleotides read TGTGCCAGCAGTGGTATTCCACAGGGAGGCACTGAAGCTTTCTTT.

In DNA form, the CDR3 reads TGCAGTGCTCAGGACGGCTACTACAATGAGCAGTTCTTC. It yields the protein CSAQDGYYNEQFF. The chain combines TRBV20-1 with TRBJ2-1; no clear D gene. V was clipped by 5 bases and J by 3 bases, with 11 bases between them. The CDR3 loop spans 13 amino acids. Germline V gene data show CDR1 as DFQATT and CDR2 as SNEGSKA (reference sequence).

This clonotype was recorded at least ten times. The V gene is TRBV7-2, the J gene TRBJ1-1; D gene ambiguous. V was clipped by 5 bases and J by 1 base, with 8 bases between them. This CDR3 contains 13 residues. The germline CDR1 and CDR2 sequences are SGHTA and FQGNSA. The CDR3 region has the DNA TGTGCCAGCAGCCAACGACAGAACACTGAAGCTTTCTTT. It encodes CASSQRQNTEAFF.

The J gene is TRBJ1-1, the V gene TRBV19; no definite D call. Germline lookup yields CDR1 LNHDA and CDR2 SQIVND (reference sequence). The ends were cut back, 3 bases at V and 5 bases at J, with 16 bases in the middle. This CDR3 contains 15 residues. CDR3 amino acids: CASSIWTVMGTEAFF. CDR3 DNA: TGTGCCAGTAGTATCTGGACGGTTATGGGGACTGAAGCTTTCTTT.

The CDR3 spells CASSPDRVVNYGYTF. DNA of the CDR3: TGTGCCAGCAGCCCAGACAGGGTAGTTAACTATGGCTACACCTTC. The J gene is TRBJ1-2, the V gene TRBV11-2, with 7 positions matching TRBD1. V dropped 5 bases and J dropped 1; count of bases not matched to a gene: 7. CDR1 and CDR2 (germline): SGHAT, FQNNGV. CDR3 length: 15 residues. Looking up the rest from reference TRBV11-2 and TRBJ1-2 gives the full variable domain: EAGVAQSPRYKIIEKRQSVAFWCNPISGHATLYWYQQILGQGPKLLIQFQNNGVVDDSQLPKDRFSAERLKGVDSTLKIQPAKLEDSAVYLCASSPDRVVNYGYTFGSGTRLTVV.

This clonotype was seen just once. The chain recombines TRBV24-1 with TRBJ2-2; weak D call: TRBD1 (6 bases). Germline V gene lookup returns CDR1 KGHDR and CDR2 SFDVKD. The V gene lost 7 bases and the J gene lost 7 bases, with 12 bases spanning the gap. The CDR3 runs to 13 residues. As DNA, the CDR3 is TGTGCCACCAGAGCAGGGGTAGTCGGGGAGCTGTTTTTT. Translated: CATRAGVVGELFF.

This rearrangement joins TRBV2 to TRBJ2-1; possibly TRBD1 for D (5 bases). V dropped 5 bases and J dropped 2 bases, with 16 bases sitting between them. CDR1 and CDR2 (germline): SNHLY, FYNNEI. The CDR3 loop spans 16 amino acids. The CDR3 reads CASSPLRGLTYNEQFF. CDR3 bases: TGTGCCAGCAGTCCTCTAAGGGGCCTCACCTACAATGAGCAGTTCTTC. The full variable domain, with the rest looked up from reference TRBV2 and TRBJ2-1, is EPEVTQTPSHQVTQMGQEVILRCVPISNHLYFYWYRQILGQKVEFLVSFYNNEISEKSEIFDDQFSVERPDGSNFTLKIRSTKLEDSAMYFCASSPLRGLTYNEQFFGPGTRLTVL.

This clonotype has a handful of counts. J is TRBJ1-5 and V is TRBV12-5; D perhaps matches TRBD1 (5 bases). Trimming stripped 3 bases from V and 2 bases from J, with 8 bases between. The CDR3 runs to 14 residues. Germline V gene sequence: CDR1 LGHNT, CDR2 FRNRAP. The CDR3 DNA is TGTGCTAGTGGTTTTGGAGGGGGCAATCAGCCCCAGCATTTT. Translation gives CASGFGGGNQPQHF.

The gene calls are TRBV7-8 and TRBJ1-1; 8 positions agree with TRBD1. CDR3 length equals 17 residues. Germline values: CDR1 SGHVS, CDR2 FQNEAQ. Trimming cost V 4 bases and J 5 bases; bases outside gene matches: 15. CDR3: CASSSNLLDRVETEAFF. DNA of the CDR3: TGTGCCAGCAGCTCCAACCTGTTGGACAGGGTGGAGACTGAAGCTTTCTTT.